The 3 T cell receptor beta chains below all came from one sample that was sequenced in a study of blood T cell repertoires in COVID-19. Libraries were prepared by immunoSEQ multiplex PCR; TCRdb keeps only in-frame clonotypes and omits some of them. Of roughly 190,000 clones listed, approximately 87% are singletons. The sequencing sample was made of peripheral blood. The receptors shown here come from a woman aged 55-75 years with COVID-19, enrolled during active disease.

This clone was seen a handful of times. This rearrangement joins TRBV5-4 to TRBJ1-2, with a possible D match to TRBD1 (5 bases). Germline V CDR1 and CDR2: SGHNT, YYREEE (reference sequence). This CDR3 comprises 15 residues. V was pared by 0 bases and J by 4 bases, with 13 bases between. Here the CDR3 DNA reads TGTGCCAGCAGCTTGGCTCCGGGGGACGGCTATGGCTACACCTTC. It is translated as CASSLAPGDGYGYTF.

The chain recombines TRBV19 with TRBJ2-2, with a possible D match to TRBD1 (6 bases). CDR1 and CDR2 from the germline V gene are LNHDA and SQIVND (reference sequence). CDR3 length: 14 residues. V gave up 5 bases and J gave up 1 base, with 8 bases separating them. CDR3 protein: CASSPGQNTGELFF. The CDR3 DNA is TGTGCCAGTAGTCCGGGACAGAACACCGGGGAGCTGTTTTTT.

The chain links TRBV18 to TRBJ1-5; TRBD1 aligns across 10 bases. V trimming: 5 bases; J trimming: 7 bases; junction bases outside the gene matches: 11. The CDR3 totals 16 residues. Germline V gene data show CDR1 as KGHSH and CDR2 as LQKENI. DNA of the CDR3: TGTGCCAGCTCATCGGGACAGGGGTTTTGGGGGCAGCCCCAGCATTTT. Its translation is CASSSGQGFWGQPQHF.